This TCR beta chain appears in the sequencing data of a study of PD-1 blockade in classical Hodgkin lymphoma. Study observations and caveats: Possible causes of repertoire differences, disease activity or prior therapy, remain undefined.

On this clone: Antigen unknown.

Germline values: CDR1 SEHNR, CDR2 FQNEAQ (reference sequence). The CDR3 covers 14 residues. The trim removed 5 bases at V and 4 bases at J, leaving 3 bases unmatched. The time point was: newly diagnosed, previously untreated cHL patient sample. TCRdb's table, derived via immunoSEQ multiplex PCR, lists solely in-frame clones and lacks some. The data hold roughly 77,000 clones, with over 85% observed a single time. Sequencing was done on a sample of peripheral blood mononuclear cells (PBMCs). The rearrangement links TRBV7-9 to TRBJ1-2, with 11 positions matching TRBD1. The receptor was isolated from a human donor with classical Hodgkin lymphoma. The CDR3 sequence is CASSGTGGSYGYTF. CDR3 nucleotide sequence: TGTGCCAGCAGCGGGACAGGGGGGTCCTATGGCTACACCTTC. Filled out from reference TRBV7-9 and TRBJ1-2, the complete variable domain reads DTGVSQNPRHKITKRGQNVTFRCDPISEHNRLYWYRQTLGQGPEFLTYFQNEAQLEKSRLLSDRFSAERPKGSFSTLEIQRTEQGDSAMYLCASSGTGGSYGYTFGSGTRLTVV.